The subject of this entry is one TCR beta chain. Antigen: not known. Trimming stripped 6 bases from V and 4 bases from J, with 18 bases between. The V gene's germline CDR1 is SGHNT and CDR2 YENEEA. CDR3 length: 15 residues. The assay was immunoSEQ multiplex PCR, and TCRdb's table has in-frame clones only and misses some. The data show around 120,000 clones, with around 90% seen just once and more than 0.95% held by the top ten. This record comes from a study of T cell responses to AZD1222 COVID-19 vaccine. Study-wide results and limits: Clonal diversity may have been underestimated in mostly white British donors. Spike-spanning, vaccine-associated CD4 TCRs were dominant at 160-218 and 743-854. Nearly half of unique spike-specific TCRs reportedly avoided B.1.351 and B.1.1.7 mutated regions.

The starting material was peripheral blood, obtained 28 days after the second AZD1222 dose. This TCR derives from an adult who received the AZD1222 COVID-19 vaccine. V is TRBV11-3 and J is TRBJ1-2; D is possibly TRBD1 (5 bases). CDR3 DNA sequence: TGTGCCAGCAGTCTAGGGTCGGGGGGTCCCTATGGCTACACCTTC. Protein: CASSLGSGGPYGYTF. Looking up the rest from reference TRBV11-3 and TRBJ1-2 gives the full variable domain: EAGVVQSPRYKIIEKKQPVAFWCNPISGHNTLYWYLQNLGQGPELLIRYENEEAVDDSQLPKDRFSAERLKGVDSTLKIQPAELGDSAVYLCASSLGSGGPYGYTFGSGTRLTVV.